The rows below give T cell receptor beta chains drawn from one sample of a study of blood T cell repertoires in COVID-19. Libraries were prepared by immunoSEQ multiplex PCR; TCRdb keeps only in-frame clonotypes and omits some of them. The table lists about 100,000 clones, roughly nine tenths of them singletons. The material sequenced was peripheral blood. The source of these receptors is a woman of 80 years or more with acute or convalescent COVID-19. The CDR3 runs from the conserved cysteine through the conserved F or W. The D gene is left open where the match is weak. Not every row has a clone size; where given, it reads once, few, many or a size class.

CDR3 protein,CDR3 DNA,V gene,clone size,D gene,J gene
CASSVDSGGTYEQYF,TGTGCCAGCAGCGTAGATTCAGGGGGGACCTACGAGCAGTACTTC,TRBV9,.,.,TRBJ2-7
CATTVGAAEGYTF,TGTGCCACCACAGTAGGGGCGGCGGAAGGCTACACCTTC,TRBV6-6,.,.,TRBJ1-2
CASSNPGTQREKLFF,TGTGCCAGCAGCAATCCCGGGACACAAAGAGAAAAACTGTTTTTT,TRBV5-5,.,.,TRBJ1-4
CASSLGLAGSETQYF,TGTGCCAGCAGTCTGGGACTAGCGGGGAGCGAGACCCAGTACTTC,TRBV27,.,TRBD2,TRBJ2-5
CASSSQGGVALNEQFF,TGTGCCAGCAGCTCCCAAGGGGGAGTAGCCCTAAATGAGCAGTTCTTC,TRBV7-2,.,.,TRBJ2-1
CSASDRVYTGELFF,TGCAGCGCCTCGGACAGGGTATACACCGGGGAGCTGTTTTTT,TRBV29-1,.,TRBD1,TRBJ2-2
CASSPRTGHQDTQYF,TGTGCCAGCAGCCCAAGGACAGGTCACCAAGATACGCAGTATTTT,TRBV7-2,.,TRBD1,TRBJ2-3
CASSLTRLAPYNEQFF,TGTGCCAGCAGCTTAACGAGACTAGCCCCCTACAATGAGCAGTTCTTC,TRBV7-8,once,TRBD2,TRBJ2-1
CASSGDRRAAGELFF,TGTGCCAGCAGCGGGGACAGAAGGGCGGCCGGGGAGCTGTTTTTT,TRBV9,.,TRBD1,TRBJ2-2
CAWSLSSSGNTIYF,TGTGCCTGGAGTCTTTCGTCCTCTGGAAACACCATATATTTT,TRBV30,.,.,TRBJ1-3
CASSQGAGAGGYTF,TGTGCCAGCAGCCAGGGCGCGGGGGCAGGTGGCTACACCTTC,TRBV14,.,.,TRBJ1-2
CASSLFPTVAGNTIYF,TGTGCCAGCAGTTTATTCCCGACAGTGGCCGGAAACACCATATATTTT,TRBV28,.,.,TRBJ1-3
CASSEGGLAGIYNEQFF,TGTGCCAGCAGTGAAGGGGGACTAGCGGGGATCTACAATGAGCAGTTCTTC,TRBV2,.,TRBD2,TRBJ2-1
CASSLMVAEEQYF,TGTGCCAGCAGCTTAATGGTTGCCGAGGAGCAGTACTTC,TRBV7-7,.,.,TRBJ2-7
CASRRSGGPSYEQYF,TGTGCCAGCAGACGTAGCGGGGGGCCCTCCTACGAGCAGTACTTC,TRBV6-5,few,TRBD2,TRBJ2-7
CASSPLRGGARGYTF,TGTGCCAGCAGCCCCCTAAGGGGTGGGGCTCGGGGCTACACCTTC,TRBV3-1/TRBV3-2,.,.,TRBJ1-2
CASSFRWRGTGELFF,TGTGCCAGCAGTTTTAGGTGGAGGGGCACCGGGGAGCTGTTTTTT,TRBV28,.,.,TRBJ2-2
CASSAGQYNSPLHF,TGTGCCAGCAGTGCAGGCCAGTATAATTCACCCCTCCACTTT,TRBV25-1,.,.,TRBJ1-6
CASARGYEQYF,TGTGCCAGCGCCCGAGGGTACGAGCAGTACTTC,TRBV5-5,.,.,TRBJ2-7
CASSPPQGLRETQYF,TGTGCCAGCTCACCACCTCAGGGTCTACGGGAGACCCAGTACTTC,TRBV18,.,.,TRBJ2-5
CASSRQGSVYEQYF,TGTGCCAGCTCAAGACAGGGCAGCGTATACGAGCAGTACTTC,TRBV18,.,TRBD1,TRBJ2-7
CASSQDWAQSLQETQYF,TGCGCCAGCAGCCAAGATTGGGCACAGAGCCTTCAGGAGACCCAGTACTTC,TRBV4-3,once,.,TRBJ2-5
CAWNKITGVRVHGYTF,TGTGCCTGGAATAAAATAACAGGGGTTCGAGTTCATGGCTACACCTTC,TRBV30,.,TRBD1,TRBJ1-2
CASSLDRVGTYEQYF,TGTGCCAGCAGCTTGGACAGGGTGGGAACCTACGAGCAGTACTTC,TRBV7-2,.,TRBD1,TRBJ2-7
CASSARGTVFLRGEQYF,TGTGCCAGCAGTGCCAGGGGGACAGTTTTTTTACGAGGGGAGCAGTACTTC,TRBV28,.,TRBD1,TRBJ2-7
CATSVRQGGNSPLHF,TGTGCCACCAGCGTTCGACAGGGTGGTAATTCACCCCTCCACTTT,TRBV15,.,TRBD1,TRBJ1-6
CASGLGLELGEQYF,TGTGCTAGTGGTTTGGGGCTGGAGTTGGGCGAGCAGTACTTC,TRBV12-5,.,.,TRBJ2-7
CASSWGQGRADTQYF,TGTGCCAGCAGCTGGGGACAGGGTCGTGCAGATACGCAGTATTTT,TRBV5-6,.,TRBD1,TRBJ2-3
CAFQTGLNQPQHF,TGTGCCTTTCAGACAGGACTCAATCAGCCCCAGCATTTT,TRBV30,.,.,TRBJ1-5
CASSYDLRGMSSYNEQFF,TGTGCCAGCAGTTACGATCTACGGGGAATGAGCTCCTACAATGAGCAGTTCTTC,TRBV6-2/TRBV6-3,.,.,TRBJ2-1
CASSLIGGNTEAFF,TGTGCCAGCAGCTTAATAGGGGGGAACACTGAAGCTTTCTTT,TRBV13,.,.,TRBJ1-1